This TCR beta chain is from a study of OX40 agonist ivuxolimab in advanced cancers. Study-wide results and caveats: Relative to CD4+ cells, CD8+ T cells on average had more expanded clones.

Unmatched junction bases numbered 12, after V lost 1 base and J lost 5 bases. The CDR3 is 17 residues long. CDR1 and CDR2 from the germline V gene are GTSNPN and SVGIG (reference sequence). With respect to this clone: Its antigen is still unknown.

Sequenced by immunoSEQ multiplex PCR; TCRdb stores in-frame clones only, minus some. The sample lists tens of thousands of clones, roughly nine tenths seen once, with approximately 13% in the top ten. Specimen: CD4+ or CD8+ T cells sorted from blood, collected in a trial of the OX40 agonist ivuxolimab. The chain couples TRBV30 to TRBJ2-7; 12 positions agree with TRBD2. The TCR comes from an adult with an advanced solid tumor such as melanoma, head and neck, liver or kidney cancer. The chain's CDR3 is CAWSDATSGRGVDEQYF. In nucleotides, the CDR3 is TGTGCCTGGAGTGACGCGACTAGCGGGAGAGGAGTAGACGAGCAGTACTTC.